This T cell receptor beta chain was recovered during a study of blood T cell repertoires in COVID-19. V dropped 4 bases and J dropped 3 bases, with 10 bases sitting between them. This CDR3 has 13 residues. Germline-derived CDR1 and CDR2 are MNHEY and SMNVEV (reference sequence). Sequencing used immunoSEQ multiplex PCR; TCRdb keeps in-frame clones, though not all of them. Of about 180,000 clones in the sample, roughly 84% are singletons; the top ten hold 1.5%. Material: peripheral blood. This sequence was found in a human donor in a cohort sampled during active COVID-19. The V gene is TRBV27, the J gene TRBJ2-7, with D possibly being TRBD1 (6 bases). Written as DNA, the CDR3 is TGTGCCAGCAGTTGGACAGTTAACTACGAGCAGTACTTC. Residues: CASSWTVNYEQYF.